A single sample gave rise to the 11 T cell receptor beta chains below, sequenced in a study of blood T cell repertoires in COVID-19. Some clones are missing from TCRdb's copy, which holds only in-frame ones; the method was immunoSEQ multiplex PCR. Here the sample spans 99,000 or so clones, approximately 91% being singletons. Material for sequencing was peripheral blood. All receptors come from a human donor in a cohort sampled during active COVID-19.

The table lists this clone with a count of one. This chain connects TRBV6-5 to TRBJ2-5; D not resolved. Germline CDR1 reads MNHEY; CDR2 reads SVGAGI. Trimming stripped 0 bases from V and 1 base from J, with 6 bases between. This CDR3 region has 14 residues. CDR3 sequence (DNA): TGTGCCAGCAGTTACTCGTCAGTCCAAGAGACCCAGTACTTC. Translated, it gives CASSYSSVQETQYF.

The chain couples TRBV7-9 to TRBJ2-3; TRBD2 aligns across 9 bases. V shed 2 bases, J shed 4 bases, and the junction held 7 bases outside the gene matches. CDR3 length equals 16 residues. Germline V gene lookup returns CDR1 SEHNR and CDR2 FQNEAQ (reference sequence). In DNA form, the CDR3 reads TGTGCCAGCAGCTTAAGTGCGGGAGGGTTCTCAGATACGCAGTATTTT. Its protein product is CASSLSAGGFSDTQYF.

The DNA of the CDR3 is TGTGCCAGCAGTTTATTCCAGGGGCGCGCCGGGGAGCTGTTTTTT. Protein product: CASSLFQGRAGELFF. The chain recombines TRBV28 with TRBJ2-2; the D gene is possibly TRBD1 (6 bases). The germline V gene encodes CDR1 MDHEN and CDR2 SYDVKM. CDR3 length equals 15 residues. The V gene lost 1 base and the J gene lost 6 bases, with 12 bases spanning the gap.

V is TRBV5-4 and J is TRBJ2-3; tentatively, D is TRBD2 (6 bases). CDR3 length: 13 residues. CDR1 and CDR2 from the germline V gene are SGHNT and YYREEE (reference sequence). Deletions cut 2 bases from V and 8 bases from J, with 12 bases between. CDR3 coding DNA: TGTGCCAGCAGCTTACCGGGAGACGGTACGCAGTATTTT. This translates into CASSLPGDGTQYF.

This sequence joins TRBV2 and TRBJ1-1; no clear D gene. The CDR3 runs 14 residues. Germline CDR1 and CDR2: SNHLY and FYNNEI. V was pared by 10 bases and J by 0 bases, with 15 bases between. The CDR3 nucleotides are TGTGCCACCGACTACGGGGTTATGAACACTGAAGCTTTCTTT. This sequence encodes CATDYGVMNTEAFF.

The genes are TRBV24-1 and TRBJ2-1; 15 nucleotides line up with TRBD2. Germline V lookup: CDR1 KGHDR, CDR2 SFDVKD. V was pared by 3 bases and J by 5 bases, with 7 bases of the junction left unmatched. The length of the CDR3 is 18 residues. The CDR3 sequence is CATSDPGLAGGPNNEQFF. The CDR3 nucleotides are TGTGCCACCAGTGATCCCGGACTAGCGGGAGGGCCTAACAATGAGCAGTTCTTC.

The V and J genes are TRBV28 and TRBJ2-3; 8 bases match TRBD2. With 3 bases clipped from V and 2 bases from J, the junction kept 16 bases outside the gene matches. Per germline, CDR1 MDHEN and CDR2 SYDVKM. The length of the CDR3 is 19 residues. CDR3 loop: CASSFTVGFREGDTDTQYF. CDR3 sequence (DNA): TGTGCCAGCAGTTTTACTGTGGGGTTTCGGGAGGGGGACACAGATACGCAGTATTTT.

This clone was found once. J is TRBJ1-6 and V is TRBV5-4, with TRBD1 as a possible D gene (5 bases). Between the trimmed V and J ends, which lost 3 bases and 2 bases, there was a span of 12 bases. This CDR3 is 16 amino acids long. CDR1 is SGHNT, CDR2 YYREEE, per germline (reference sequence). CDR3 residues: CASSSGGAAYNSPLHF. The CDR3 DNA is TGTGCCAGCAGCTCCGGCGGGGCCGCCTATAATTCACCCCTCCACTTT.

The chain combines TRBV5-4 with TRBJ2-3; tentatively, D is TRBD2 (5 bases). The length of the CDR3 is 15 residues. Germline values: CDR1 SGHNT, CDR2 YYREEE (reference sequence). Trimming removed 5 bases from V and 7 bases from J, with 20 bases in between. The CDR3 coding sequence is TGTGCCAGCAGTCCCCCGGGGTCGCCTGTGCATACGCAGTATTTT. It is translated as CASSPPGSPVHTQYF.

V and J are TRBV3-1 (or the pseudogene TRBV3-2) and TRBJ2-1; 8 bases line up with TRBD2. The germline gives CDR1 LGHDT, CDR2 YNNKEL (reference sequence). Trimming cost V 7 bases and J 6 bases; bases outside gene matches: 2. This CDR3 comprises 12 residues. CDR3: CASTLAGNEQFF. DNA for the CDR3: TGTGCCAGCACCCTAGCGGGCAATGAGCAGTTCTTC.

This chain connects TRBV3-1 (or the pseudogene TRBV3-2) to TRBJ2-1, with 8 bases fitting TRBD2. Germline-derived CDR1 and CDR2 are LGHDT and YNNKEL (reference sequence). J was trimmed by 8 bases and V by 4 bases; bases with no gene match: 16. The CDR3 length is 17 residues. As DNA, the CDR3 is TGTGCCAGCAGCCCACGCGGGGGACTAGGAGTCACGGATGAGCAGTTCTTC. It translates to CASSPRGGLGVTDEQFF.